Reported below is one T cell receptor beta chain. This clonotype occurred a few times. The antigen it recognizes is unknown. No much larger clone is present one base from it, and per-base qualities are unavailable. This sample's treatment or condition label indicates: live attenuated yellow fever vaccine strain. At each blood-draw timepoint, two biological replicates of bulk PBMCs were collected. A standard Ficoll-Paque protocol was used to isolate PBMCs from peripheral blood. TriZol was used to extract RNA from bulk PBMCs, CD4 and CD8 fractions, and dextramer-positive and dextramer-negative fractions. The sample comes from a study of T cells after yellow fever vaccination (dated by TCRdb to between 2018 and 2020). A note on the overall study: The SMART-Seq v4 Ultra Low Input RNA kit was used to prepare libraries from fractions with low cell numbers. Two healthy male donors, one aged 18 to 30 and one aged 30 to 40 years, were included in the cohort. To follow T-cell clones before and after both primary and booster YFV17D yellow fever vaccination, bulk TCR alpha and beta repertoires underwent longitudinal sequencing. Bulk PBMC replicates and cell subsets were isolated from blood drawn at multiple timepoints before and after both primary and secondary immunization. Overall study outcomes, separate from this receptor: Compared with the primary T-cell response, the secondary T-cell response was faster but weaker, reaching its peak on day 5 rather than on day 15. Because only a couple of donors were included in the study, the extent to which the findings can be generalized is limited. After the booster, most clones that had expanded after primary vaccination were detected again (roughly 95% of CD4 and more than 85% of CD8), suggesting broad maintenance of memory. A small fraction of clonotypes showed up in both the CD4 and CD8 compartments, probably as a result of convergent recombination. FACS-sorted repertoires could contain abundant contaminating clonotypes from the bulk population, so computational filtering was required.

For sequencing, an Illumina NovaSeq 6000 was employed. Synthesis of TCR cDNA relied on 5'RACE template switching, a step that introduced a universal primer site along with unique molecular identifiers. cDNA synthesis was primed from both the TCR alpha and TCR beta constant segments. Libraries were amplified in two PCR steps, with sample barcodes and sequencing adapters added in the second step. Sequencing of the libraries was done on either Illumina HiSeq 2500 (2x100 bp) or NovaSeq (2x150 bp). Under the source paper's analysis protocol: Demultiplexing of reads and collapsing into UMI consensus sequences were performed with MIGEC, and V(D)J alignment was carried out with MiXCR. Vaccine-responding clonotypes were defined with edgeR using replicate PBMC samples, requiring FDR below 0.01 and a log2 fold change above 5 up to day 15. Bulk clonotypes were assigned CD4 or CD8 identity according to which sequenced CD4 or CD8 repertoire held them at higher abundance. TCRdb's own reprocessing of the public reads used fastp at Q25 and MiXCR and kept productive beta chains. Here each entry gathers all rows of one CDR3 protein and keeps the most common genes and DNA. TCRdb, rather than the study authors, made the V and J calls. For this sample the table gives some 350,000 distinct CDR3 sequences, of which approximately 4.2% were detected only once. 24% of the sample comes from the top ten.

Spanning cysteine to phenylalanine, the CDR3 consists of 15 amino acids. The entry retains the CDR3 DNA only, 45 bases that are in frame from base 1. CDR1 MGHRA and CDR2 YSYEKL were looked up in the germline V gene. The germline ends are 20 bases apart after V is trimmed by 5 bases and J by 10 bases. Rearrangement joined TRBV4-1 to TRBJ1-4; 5 matching bases give a weak D call of TRBD1. The input for sequencing was PBMCs, taken 5 days after the yellow fever booster vaccination. This TCR was recovered from a man between 18 and 35 years old who received the YFV17D yellow fever vaccine. The sequenced DNA: TGCGCCAGCAGCAATCCGCAGGACACCGAACGAAAACTGTTTTTT. The translation is CASSNPQDTERKLFF.